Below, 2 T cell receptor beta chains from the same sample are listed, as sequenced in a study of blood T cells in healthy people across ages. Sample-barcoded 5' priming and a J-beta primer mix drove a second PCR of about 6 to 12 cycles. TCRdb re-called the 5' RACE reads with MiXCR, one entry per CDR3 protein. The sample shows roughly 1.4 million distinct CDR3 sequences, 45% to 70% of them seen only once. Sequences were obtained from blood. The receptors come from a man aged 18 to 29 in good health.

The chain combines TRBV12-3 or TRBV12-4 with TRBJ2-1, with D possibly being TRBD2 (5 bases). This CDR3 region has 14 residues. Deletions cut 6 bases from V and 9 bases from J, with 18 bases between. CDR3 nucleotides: TGTGCCAGCAGGGAAGATACTAGGTTAAGTGAGCAGTTCTTC. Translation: CASREDTRLSEQFF.

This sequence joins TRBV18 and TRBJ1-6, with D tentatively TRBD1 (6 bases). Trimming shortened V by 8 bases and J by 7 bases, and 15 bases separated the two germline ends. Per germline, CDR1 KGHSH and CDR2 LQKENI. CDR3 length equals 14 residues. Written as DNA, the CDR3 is TGTGCCAGCGCTCAGGACAGTGGCAATTCACCCCTCCACTTT. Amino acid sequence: CASAQDSGNSPLHF.